The clone carrying this T cell receptor (beta chain) was picked up one time. The sample originates from a study of technical replicates of blood from a few donors. V was shortened by 0 bases and J by 5 bases, with 29 bases between the two germline ends. There are 20 residues in the CDR3. The repertoire was sequenced with immunoSEQ multiplex PCR; TCRdb's copy has only in-frame clones and lacks some. This sample carries around 50,000 clones, about 94% of them seen once, and the ten largest clones take approximately 3.9%. The chain is built from TRBV23-1 and TRBJ2-7, with D possibly being TRBD1 (6 bases). TRBV23-1 is known as an ORF, though its function is uncertain. This TCR came from a human donor in good health. Some clones in this sample may be carry-over from other donors' samples. The specimen was PBMCs. The CDR3 loop reads CASSQSINSLHRAHLDEQYF. CDR3 sequence (DNA): TGCGCCAGCAGTCAATCGATAAACAGCCTCCACAGGGCTCATCTCGACGAGCAGTACTTC.